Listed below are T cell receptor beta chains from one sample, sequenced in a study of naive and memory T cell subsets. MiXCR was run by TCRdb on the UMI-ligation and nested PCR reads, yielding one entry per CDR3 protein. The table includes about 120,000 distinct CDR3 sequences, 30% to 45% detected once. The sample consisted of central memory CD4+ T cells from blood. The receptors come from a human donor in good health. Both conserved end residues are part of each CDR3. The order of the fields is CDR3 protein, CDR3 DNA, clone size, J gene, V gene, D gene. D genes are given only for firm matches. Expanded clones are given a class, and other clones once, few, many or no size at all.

CDR3aa: CASSARGDTQYF
CDR3nt: TGTGCCAGCAGCGCTAGGGGGGATACGCAGTATTTT
abundance: -
j_gene: TRBJ2-3
v_gene: TRBV2
d_gene: -

CDR3aa: CASSQREGRDTQYF
CDR3nt: TGTGCCAGCTCACAGCGGGAGGGCCGAGATACGCAGTATTTT
abundance: few
j_gene: TRBJ2-3
v_gene: TRBV18
d_gene: TRBD2

CDR3aa: CSATQGISNEKLFF
CDR3nt: TGCAGTGCTACGCAGGGAATATCTAATGAAAAACTGTTTTTT
abundance: -
j_gene: TRBJ1-4
v_gene: TRBV20-1
d_gene: -

CDR3aa: CASSLDTGQSGNTIYF
CDR3nt: TGTGCCAGCAGCTTAGATACCGGTCAATCTGGAAACACCATATATTTT
abundance: few
j_gene: TRBJ1-3
v_gene: TRBV7-6
d_gene: -

CDR3aa: CASSPRGRGNAEAFF
CDR3nt: TGTGCCAGTAGTCCCCGGGGCCGGGGAAACGCTGAAGCTTTCTTT
abundance: -
j_gene: TRBJ1-1
v_gene: TRBV19
d_gene: -

CDR3aa: CASSLFSGRSYNEQFF
CDR3nt: TGTGCCAGCAGCTTATTTAGCGGGAGGTCCTACAATGAGCAGTTCTTC
abundance: -
j_gene: TRBJ2-1
v_gene: TRBV7-8
d_gene: TRBD2

CDR3aa: CATSDAPPRAPRDNEQFF
CDR3nt: TGTGCCACCAGTGATGCCCCCCCCAGGGCGCCTCGGGACAATGAGCAGTTCTTC
abundance: -
j_gene: TRBJ2-1
v_gene: TRBV24-1
d_gene: -

CDR3aa: CASQDPRGVNSPLHF
CDR3nt: TGTGCCAGCCAAGACCCCAGGGGAGTGAATTCACCCCTCCACTTT
abundance: -
j_gene: TRBJ1-6
v_gene: TRBV28
d_gene: -

CDR3aa: CASSHGTEGSPLHF
CDR3nt: TGTGCCAGCAGCCACGGGACAGAAGGTTCACCCCTCCACTTT
abundance: -
j_gene: TRBJ1-6
v_gene: TRBV5-8
d_gene: TRBD1

CDR3aa: CASSPDRHTDTQYF
CDR3nt: TGTGCCAGCAGCCCGGACAGACACACAGATACGCAGTATTTT
abundance: -
j_gene: TRBJ2-3
v_gene: TRBV28
d_gene: -

CDR3aa: CAISAGTSTDTQYF
CDR3nt: TGTGCCATCAGTGCAGGGACTAGCACAGATACGCAGTATTTT
abundance: -
j_gene: TRBJ2-3
v_gene: TRBV10-3
d_gene: -

CDR3aa: CASSLTKSNEQYF
CDR3nt: TGTGCCAGCAGTCTAACTAAAAGCAACGAGCAGTACTTC
abundance: few
j_gene: TRBJ2-7
v_gene: TRBV28
d_gene: -

CDR3aa: CAWSRGGGGAGDEQFF
CDR3nt: TGTGCCTGGAGCCGGGGGGGCGGCGGAGCAGGAGATGAGCAGTTCTTC
abundance: many
j_gene: TRBJ2-1
v_gene: TRBV30
d_gene: TRBD2

CDR3aa: CASSLDTTQETQYF
CDR3nt: TGTGCCAGCAGCCTGGACACGACTCAAGAGACCCAGTACTTC
abundance: many
j_gene: TRBJ2-5
v_gene: TRBV28
d_gene: -

CDR3aa: CASSPTVTSGVYEQYF
CDR3nt: TGTGCCAGCAGTCCCACCGTGACTAGCGGGGTATACGAGCAGTACTTC
abundance: -
j_gene: TRBJ2-7
v_gene: TRBV6-2/TRBV6-3
d_gene: TRBD2

CDR3aa: CSVSSGSTDTQYF
CDR3nt: TGCAGCGTCTCCAGCGGGAGCACAGATACGCAGTATTTT
abundance: few
j_gene: TRBJ2-3
v_gene: TRBV29-1
d_gene: -

CDR3aa: CASRRTWRYEQYF
CDR3nt: TGTGCCAGCAGACGAACGTGGCGCTACGAGCAGTACTTC
abundance: -
j_gene: TRBJ2-7
v_gene: TRBV27
d_gene: -

CDR3aa: CASSIQRRHEQYF
CDR3nt: TGTGCCAGCTCCATTCAGAGGCGGCACGAGCAGTACTTC
abundance: few
j_gene: TRBJ2-7
v_gene: TRBV18
d_gene: -

CDR3aa: CASSLWASGPRETQYF
CDR3nt: TGTGCCAGCAGTTTGTGGGCTAGTGGACCCCGAGAGACCCAGTACTTC
abundance: -
j_gene: TRBJ2-5
v_gene: TRBV28
d_gene: -

CDR3aa: CASSMQSSPGALFF
CDR3nt: TGTGCCAGCAGCATGCAGAGCTCCCCGGGAGCTTTATTCTTC
abundance: -
j_gene: TRBJ2-7
v_gene: TRBV7-2
d_gene: -

CDR3aa: CAIKKGTGDEKLFF
CDR3nt: TGTGCCATCAAGAAGGGGACAGGGGATGAAAAACTGTTTTTT
abundance: -
j_gene: TRBJ1-4
v_gene: TRBV10-3
d_gene: TRBD1

CDR3aa: CASSRVGETQYF
CDR3nt: TGTGCCAGCAGCCGGGTCGGGGAGACCCAGTACTTC
abundance: -
j_gene: TRBJ2-5
v_gene: TRBV11-2
d_gene: -

CDR3aa: CASSYRDSLDF
CDR3nt: TGTGCCAGCAGTTATCGGGACAGCCTCGACTTC
abundance: -
j_gene: TRBJ2-7
v_gene: TRBV6-2/TRBV6-3
d_gene: TRBD1

CDR3aa: CSARAGLANTGELFF
CDR3nt: TGCAGTGCTAGGGCAGGGCTCGCGAACACCGGGGAGCTGTTTTTT
abundance: few
j_gene: TRBJ2-2
v_gene: TRBV20-1
d_gene: -

CDR3aa: CASTSGGRAGANVLTF
CDR3nt: TGTGCCAGCACTTCGGGGGGCAGGGCTGGGGCCAACGTCCTGACTTTC
abundance: -
j_gene: TRBJ2-6
v_gene: TRBV6-5
d_gene: -

CDR3aa: CAWTLDSNQPQHF
CDR3nt: TGTGCCTGGACACTTGATAGCAATCAGCCCCAGCATTTT
abundance: many
j_gene: TRBJ1-5
v_gene: TRBV30
d_gene: -

CDR3aa: CASSQDPNGGSYEQYF
CDR3nt: TGCGCCAGCAGCCAAGATCCGAATGGGGGCTCCTACGAGCAGTACTTC
abundance: -
j_gene: TRBJ2-7
v_gene: TRBV4-1
d_gene: -

CDR3aa: CASSVAGVNTGELFF
CDR3nt: TGTGCCAGCAGCGTAGCTGGGGTTAACACCGGGGAGCTGTTTTTT
abundance: -
j_gene: TRBJ2-2
v_gene: TRBV9
d_gene: -

CDR3aa: CASRSGRLYTEAFF
CDR3nt: TGTGCCAGCAGATCAGGCAGACTATACACTGAAGCTTTCTTT
abundance: -
j_gene: TRBJ1-1
v_gene: TRBV12-3/TRBV12-4
d_gene: -

CDR3aa: CSASSGQVVNVEQFF
CDR3nt: TGCAGTGCTAGTTCCGGACAGGTGGTCAATGTTGAGCAGTTCTTC
abundance: few
j_gene: TRBJ2-1
v_gene: TRBV20-1
d_gene: TRBD1

CDR3aa: CASSIDSSGTQYF
CDR3nt: TGTGCCAGCAGCATAGACAGTTCGGGGACCCAGTACTTC
abundance: -
j_gene: TRBJ2-5
v_gene: TRBV7-9
d_gene: -

CDR3aa: CASSFDRVKNEQYF
CDR3nt: TGTGCCAGCTCATTCGACAGGGTGAAGAACGAGCAGTACTTC
abundance: few
j_gene: TRBJ2-7
v_gene: TRBV18
d_gene: TRBD1

CDR3aa: CASSLIGGLAGGGGTQYF
CDR3nt: TGTGCCAGCAGCTTAATCGGGGGACTAGCGGGAGGAGGGGGGACCCAGTACTTC
abundance: -
j_gene: TRBJ2-5
v_gene: TRBV7-3
d_gene: TRBD2

CDR3aa: CASSLRTRTNSYNEQFF
CDR3nt: TGTGCCAGCAGCTTACGAACTAGAACCAACTCCTACAATGAGCAGTTCTTC
abundance: -
j_gene: TRBJ2-1
v_gene: TRBV7-2
d_gene: -

CDR3aa: CASSQGQVLNEKLFF
CDR3nt: TGTGCCAGCAGCCAGGGACAGGTCCTTAATGAAAAACTGTTTTTT
abundance: -
j_gene: TRBJ1-4
v_gene: TRBV7-6
d_gene: TRBD1

CDR3aa: CASSPPGLAGGYNEQFF
CDR3nt: TGTGCCAGCTCACCACCGGGGCTAGCGGGAGGCTACAATGAGCAGTTCTTC
abundance: -
j_gene: TRBJ2-1
v_gene: TRBV18
d_gene: TRBD2

CDR3aa: CASSSRLAGTQETQYF
CDR3nt: TGTGCCAGCAGCTCACGACTAGCGGGGACACAAGAGACCCAGTACTTC
abundance: -
j_gene: TRBJ2-5
v_gene: TRBV13
d_gene: TRBD2

CDR3aa: CSARKNQETQYF
CDR3nt: TGCAGTGCTAGAAAAAACCAAGAGACCCAGTACTTC
abundance: -
j_gene: TRBJ2-5
v_gene: TRBV20-1
d_gene: -

CDR3aa: CASSFSGSRYEQYF
CDR3nt: TGTGCCAGCAGCTTTAGCGGGAGCCGCTACGAGCAGTACTTC
abundance: -
j_gene: TRBJ2-7
v_gene: TRBV5-6
d_gene: TRBD2

CDR3aa: CASSRSATSGSRDTQYF
CDR3nt: TGTGCCAGCAGCCGAAGCGCCACTAGCGGGAGCAGAGATACGCAGTATTTT
abundance: -
j_gene: TRBJ2-3
v_gene: TRBV14
d_gene: TRBD2

CDR3aa: CATQSGYTANEQFF
CDR3nt: TGTGCCACCCAGAGCGGCTACACGGCCAATGAGCAGTTCTTC
abundance: -
j_gene: TRBJ2-1
v_gene: TRBV2
d_gene: -

CDR3aa: CASSSTRTGRSGANVLTF
CDR3nt: TGTGCCAGCAGTTCAACGAGGACAGGCCGCTCTGGGGCCAACGTCCTGACTTTC
abundance: few
j_gene: TRBJ2-6
v_gene: TRBV28
d_gene: TRBD1